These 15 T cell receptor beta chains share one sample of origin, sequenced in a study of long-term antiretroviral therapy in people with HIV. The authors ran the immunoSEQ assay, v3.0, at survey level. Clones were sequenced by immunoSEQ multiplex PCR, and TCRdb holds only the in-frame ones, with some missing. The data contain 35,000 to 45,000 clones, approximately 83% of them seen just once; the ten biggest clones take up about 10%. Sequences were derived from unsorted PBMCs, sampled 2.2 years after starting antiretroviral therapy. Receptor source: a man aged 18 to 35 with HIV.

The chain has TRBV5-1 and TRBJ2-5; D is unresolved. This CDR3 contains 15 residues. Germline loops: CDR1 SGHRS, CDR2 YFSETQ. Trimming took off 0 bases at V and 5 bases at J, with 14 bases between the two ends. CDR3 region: CASSLGSGKGETQYF. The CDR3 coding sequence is TGCGCCAGCAGCTTGGGTTCAGGTAAAGGGGAGACCCAGTACTTC.

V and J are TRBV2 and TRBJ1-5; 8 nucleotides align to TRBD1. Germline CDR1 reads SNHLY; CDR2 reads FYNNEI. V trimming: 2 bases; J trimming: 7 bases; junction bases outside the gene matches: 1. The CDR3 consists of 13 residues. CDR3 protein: CASSEQGAQPQHF. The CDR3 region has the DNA TGTGCCAGCAGTGAACAGGGGGCCCAGCCCCAGCATTTT.

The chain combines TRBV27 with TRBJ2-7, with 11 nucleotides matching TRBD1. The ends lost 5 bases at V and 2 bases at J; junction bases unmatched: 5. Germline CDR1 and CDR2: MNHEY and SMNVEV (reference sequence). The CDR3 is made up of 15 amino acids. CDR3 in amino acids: CASSTRTGGAYEQYF. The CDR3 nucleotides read TGTGCCAGCAGTACCCGGACAGGGGGCGCCTACGAGCAGTACTTC.

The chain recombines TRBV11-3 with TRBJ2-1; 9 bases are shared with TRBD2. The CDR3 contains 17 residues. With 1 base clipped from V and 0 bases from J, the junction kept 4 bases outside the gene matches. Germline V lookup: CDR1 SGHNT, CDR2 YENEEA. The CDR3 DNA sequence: TGTGCCAGCAGCTTAGGTGATAGCGGGAGCTCCTACAATGAGCAGTTCTTC. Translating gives CASSLGDSGSSYNEQFF. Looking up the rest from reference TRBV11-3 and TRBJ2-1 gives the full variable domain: EAGVVQSPRYKIIEKKQPVAFWCNPISGHNTLYWYLQNLGQGPELLIRYENEEAVDDSQLPKDRFSAERLKGVDSTLKIQPAELGDSAVYLCASSLGDSGSSYNEQFFGPGTRLTVL.

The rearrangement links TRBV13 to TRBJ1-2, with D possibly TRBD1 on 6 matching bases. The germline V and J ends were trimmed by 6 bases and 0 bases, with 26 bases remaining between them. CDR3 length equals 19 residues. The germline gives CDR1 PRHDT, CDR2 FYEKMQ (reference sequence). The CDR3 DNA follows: TGTGCCAGCAGACAAATCACAGGGTCCCGAACCCCCTCTAACTATGGCTACACCTTC. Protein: CASRQITGSRTPSNYGYTF.

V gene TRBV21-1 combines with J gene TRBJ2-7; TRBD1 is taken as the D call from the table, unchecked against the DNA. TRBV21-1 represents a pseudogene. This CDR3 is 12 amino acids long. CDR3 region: CASDNPSYEQYF. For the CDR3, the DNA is TGTGCCAGTGACAACCCATCCTACGAGCAGTACTTC.

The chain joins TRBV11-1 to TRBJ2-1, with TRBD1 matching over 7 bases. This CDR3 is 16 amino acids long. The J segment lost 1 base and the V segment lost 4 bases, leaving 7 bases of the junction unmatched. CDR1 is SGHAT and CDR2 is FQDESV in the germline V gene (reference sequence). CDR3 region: CASSSRDRISYNEQFF. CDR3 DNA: TGTGCCAGCAGCTCCCGGGACAGAATATCCTACAATGAGCAGTTCTTC. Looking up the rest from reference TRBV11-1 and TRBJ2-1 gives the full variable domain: EAEVAQSPRYKITEKSQAVAFWCDPISGHATLYWYRQILGQGPELLVQFQDESVVDDSQLPKDRFSAERLKGVDSTLKIQPAELGDSAMYLCASSSRDRISYNEQFFGPGTRLTVL.

In nucleotides, the CDR3 is TGTGCCTGGAGTTTCAGCCTGGGCTACACCTTC. This translates into CAWSFSLGYTF. This rearrangement joins TRBV30 to TRBJ1-2; D is ambiguous. The CDR3 has 11 amino acids. Trimming pared 2 bases from V and 8 bases from J, leaving 9 bases between. Germline V CDR1 and CDR2: GTSNPN, SVGIG (reference sequence).

The chain's CDR3 is CASSHKESSTEAFF. In DNA, the CDR3 is TGTGCCAGCAGCCACAAAGAGAGTAGCACTGAAGCTTTCTTT. The chain couples TRBV4-2 to TRBJ1-1; D not resolved. The V end lost 3 bases, the J end lost 4 bases, and 12 bases lay between the germline ends. The CDR3 is made up of 14 amino acids. Germline CDR1 LGHNA, CDR2 YNFKEQ.

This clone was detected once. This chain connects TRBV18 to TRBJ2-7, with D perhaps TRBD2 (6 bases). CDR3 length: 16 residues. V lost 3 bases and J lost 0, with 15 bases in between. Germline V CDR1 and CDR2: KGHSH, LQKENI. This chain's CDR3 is CASSPLGPGGSYEQYF. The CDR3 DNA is TGTGCCAGCTCACCGCTGGGTCCCGGGGGCTCCTACGAGCAGTACTTC.

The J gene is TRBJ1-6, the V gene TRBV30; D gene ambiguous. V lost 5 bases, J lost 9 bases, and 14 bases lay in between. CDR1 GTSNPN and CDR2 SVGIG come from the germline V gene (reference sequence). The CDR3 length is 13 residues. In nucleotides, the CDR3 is TGTGCCTGGGACCAGGAAGGCGGTTCACCCCTCCACTTT. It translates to CAWDQEGGSPLHF.

The CDR3 is CASSLGGRDYGYTF. CDR3 nucleotides: TGTGCCAGCAGCTTAGGGGGCCGGGACTATGGCTACACCTTC. This chain joins TRBV11-1 and TRBJ1-2, with D maybe TRBD1 (5 bases). The V end was cut by 1 base, the J end by 3 bases, with 9 bases between. CDR3 length: 14 amino acids. The germline CDR1 and CDR2 sequences are SGHAT and FQDESV (reference sequence).

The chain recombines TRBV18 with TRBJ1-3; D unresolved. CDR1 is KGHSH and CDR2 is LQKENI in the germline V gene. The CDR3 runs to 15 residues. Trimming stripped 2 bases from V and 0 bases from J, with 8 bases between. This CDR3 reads CASSPTTVSGNTIYF. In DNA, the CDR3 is TGTGCCAGCTCACCAACGACCGTCTCTGGAAACACCATATATTTT.

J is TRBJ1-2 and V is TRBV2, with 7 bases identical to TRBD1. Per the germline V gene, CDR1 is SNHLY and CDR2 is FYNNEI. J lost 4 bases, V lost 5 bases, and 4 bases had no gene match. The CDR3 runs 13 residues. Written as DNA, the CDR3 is TGTGCCAGCAGTCAGGGACAGCTCTATGGCTACACCTTC. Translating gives CASSQGQLYGYTF.

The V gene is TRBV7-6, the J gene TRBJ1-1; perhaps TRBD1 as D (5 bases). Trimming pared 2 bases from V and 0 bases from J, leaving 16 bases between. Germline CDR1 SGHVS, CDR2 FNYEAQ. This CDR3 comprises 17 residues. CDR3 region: CASSLLMAGGVNTEAFF. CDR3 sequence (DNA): TGTGCCAGCAGCTTACTAATGGCGGGAGGGGTGAACACTGAAGCTTTCTTT. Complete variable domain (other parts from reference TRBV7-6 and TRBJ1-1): GAGVSQSPRYKVTKRGQDVALRCDPISGHVSLYWYRQALGQGPEFLTYFNYEAQQDKSGLPNDRFSAERPEGSISTLTIQRTEQRDSAMYRCASSLLMAGGVNTEAFFGQGTRLTVV.